These 19 T cell receptor beta chains were sequenced from one sample in a study of shared clonotypes between healthy human individuals. Assay used: immunoSEQ multiplex PCR; TCRdb lists only in-frame clones, some missing. This table holds about 1 million clones, about 77% found once. The sample was memory CD4+ T cells sorted from blood. This sample's subset: CD45RA-negative fraction. The receptors originated from a man between 18 and 35 years old in good health.

This chain links TRBV11-2 with TRBJ1-3; TRBD1 is a possible D gene (5 bases). The germline V and J ends were trimmed by 3 bases and 6 bases, with 9 bases remaining between them. From germline, CDR1 is SGHAT and CDR2 FQNNGV. The CDR3 is 13 residues long. The CDR3 DNA reads as TGTGCCAGCAGCTTTGCACAGGAAAACACCATATATTTT. This gives the protein CASSFAQENTIYF.

The CDR3 reads CASSSGTGGVREQYF. The CDR3 DNA reads TGTGCCAGCAGCTCCGGGACAGGGGGCGTTCGGGAGCAGTACTTC. The J gene is TRBJ2-7, the V gene TRBV27; TRBD1 aligns across 12 bases. Losses at the gene ends were 6 bases for V and 7 bases for J; bases not matched to a gene: 10. The CDR3 is 15 amino acids. Per germline, CDR1 MNHEY and CDR2 SMNVEV (reference sequence).

The genes are TRBV19 and TRBJ2-3, with 11 positions matching TRBD2. The CDR3 extends over 15 amino acids. V shed 5 bases and J 6 bases; nucleotides not matched to a gene: 7. Germline values: CDR1 LNHDA, CDR2 SQIVND (reference sequence). The CDR3 protein is CASSDTSGGFDTQYF. The CDR3 DNA reads TGTGCCAGTAGTGATACTAGCGGGGGCTTCGATACGCAGTATTTT.

This chain uses TRBV2 with TRBJ2-2, with D hard to call. V lost 8 bases, J lost 1 base, and 11 bases lay in between. The V gene's germline CDR1 is SNHLY and CDR2 FYNNEI. This CDR3 has 14 residues. DNA for the CDR3: TGTGCCAGCCTGAAGGATGTGAACACCGGGGAGCTGTTTTTT. This translates into CASLKDVNTGELFF.

The rearrangement joins TRBV2 to TRBJ2-5; D is perhaps TRBD2 (6 bases). CDR3 size: 15 residues. Germline V CDR1 and CDR2: SNHLY, FYNNEI. V lost 5 bases, J lost 3 bases, and 16 bases lay in between. CDR3 residues: CASSPRGARKETQYF. The CDR3 region has the DNA TGTGCCAGCAGTCCGCGGGGAGCAAGGAAAGAGACCCAGTACTTC.

The CDR3 sequence: CAWSRRGTGANVLTF. The CDR3 nucleotides read TGTGCCTGGAGTCGTCGCGGGACTGGGGCCAACGTCCTGACTTTC. The V gene is TRBV30, the J gene TRBJ2-6; a weak D match, TRBD2 (6 bases). Per the germline V gene, CDR1 is GTSNPN and CDR2 is SVGIG (reference sequence). V lost 2 bases to trimming and J lost 2 bases, with 10 bases between them. The CDR3 is made up of 15 amino acids.

In its sample, this clone was seen a few times. J is TRBJ2-1 and V is TRBV5-1; TRBD2 matches at 9 bases. V was pared by 0 bases and J by 6 bases, with 4 bases of the junction left unmatched. This CDR3 spans 15 amino acids. Germline V gene data show CDR1 as SGHRS and CDR2 as YFSETQ. The CDR3 DNA reads as TGCGCCAGCAGCTTGGAGGGACTAGCTGGCAATGAGCAGTTCTTC. Amino acids: CASSLEGLAGNEQFF.

The J gene is TRBJ1-1, the V gene TRBV19; 8 bases map to TRBD1. V lost 0 bases and J lost 4; bases outside the gene matches: 4. This CDR3 spans 15 amino acids. Germline-derived CDR1 and CDR2 are LNHDA and SQIVND (reference sequence). For the CDR3, the DNA is TGTGCCAGTAGTATAGATCAAACAGGGGGCACTGAAGCTTTCTTT. Its protein is CASSIDQTGGTEAFF.

This clone showed up just a few times. The chain has TRBV5-1 and TRBJ1-1; perhaps TRBD1 as D (5 bases). Germline V lookup: CDR1 SGHRS, CDR2 YFSETQ. V was cut by 0 bases and J by 5 bases, with 17 bases left in between. The CDR3 runs to 16 residues. The CDR3 DNA reads as TGCGCCAGCAGCTTGGGTGCAGGGAGCGCAGGGACTGAAGCTTTCTTT. Translated: CASSLGAGSAGTEAFF.

The genes are TRBV11-3 and TRBJ2-5, with unresolved D. The length of the CDR3 is 13 residues. Germline CDR1 reads SGHNT; CDR2 reads YENEEA. The germline V and J ends were trimmed by 3 bases and 2 bases, with 7 bases remaining between them. The CDR3 spells CASSFGLQETQYF. The DNA of the CDR3 is TGTGCCAGCAGCTTCGGGCTTCAAGAGACCCAGTACTTC.

The chain couples TRBV6-1 to TRBJ1-6; D ambiguous. Germline V lookup: CDR1 MNHNS, CDR2 SASEGT. V lost 10 bases to trimming and J lost 0 bases, with 10 bases between them. The CDR3 is 14 amino acids. Here the CDR3 reads CATADGSYNSPLHF. In DNA form, the CDR3 reads TGTGCCACGGCGGACGGCTCCTATAATTCACCCCTCCACTTT.

A remark on this clone: Germline and junction disagree at one end, which may indicate a read error. This rearrangement joins TRBV7-6 to TRBJ2-5; D call uncertain. CDR1 and CDR2 (germline): SGHVS, FNYEAQ. The CDR3 is 11 amino acids. For the CDR3, the DNA is TGTGCCAGCAGCACCCAAGGGACCCAGTACTTC. This sequence encodes CASSTQGTQYF.

The chain uses TRBV7-2 and TRBJ1-2; D not certain. CDR1 and CDR2 (germline): SGHTA, FQGNSA. This CDR3 contains 13 residues. The V end was cut by 6 bases, the J end by 5 bases, with 13 bases between. The CDR3 DNA is TGTGCCAGCAGTGAAAACAGCCGTTATGGCTACACCTTC. It encodes CASSENSRYGYTF.

The V call is TRBV7-9, the J call TRBJ1-1; D perhaps matches TRBD1 (6 bases). This CDR3 contains 15 residues. The V gene lost 0 bases and the J gene lost 10 bases, with 18 bases spanning the gap. CDR1 is SEHNR and CDR2 is FQNEAQ in the germline V gene (reference sequence). CDR3: CASSLARQEEVVAFF. In DNA, the CDR3 is TGTGCCAGCAGCTTAGCGAGACAGGAGGAGGTTGTAGCTTTCTTT.

This chain joins TRBV2 and TRBJ1-2; D is undetermined. Looked up from germline, CDR1 is SNHLY and CDR2 is FYNNEI. Trimming took off 5 bases at V and 4 bases at J, with 8 bases between the two ends. The CDR3 is 12 amino acids. The CDR3 nucleotides are TGTGCCAGCAGTCCCACGCTCTATGGCTACACCTTC. Translated: CASSPTLYGYTF. Supplemented by reference TRBV2 and TRBJ1-2, the full variable domain reads EPEVTQTPSHQVTQMGQEVILRCVPISNHLYFYWYRQILGQKVEFLVSFYNNEISEKSEIFDDQFSVERPDGSNFTLKIRSTKLEDSAMYFCASSPTLYGYTFGSGTRLTVV.

The chain employs TRBV10-3 and TRBJ1-2, with 7 positions matching TRBD1. V lost 4 bases to trimming and J lost 1 base; unmatched junction nucleotides: 3. Looked up from germline, CDR1 is ENHRY and CDR2 is SYGVKD. This CDR3 has 14 residues. CDR3 sequence reads: CAISARQGNYGYTF. CDR3 nucleotides: TGTGCCATCAGTGCCCGACAGGGTAACTATGGCTACACCTTC.

V and J are TRBV11-1 and TRBJ2-5; D uncertain. The germline V and J ends were trimmed by 5 bases and 5 bases, with 9 bases remaining between them. Germline V gene sequence: CDR1 SGHAT, CDR2 FQDESV (reference sequence). This CDR3 is built from 12 residues. The DNA for the CDR3 is TGTGCCAGCAGCGCGACCCAGGAGACCCAGTACTTC. Amino acids: CASSATQETQYF. Together with reference TRBV11-1 and TRBJ2-5, the CDR3 gives the full variable domain: EAEVAQSPRYKITEKSQAVAFWCDPISGHATLYWYRQILGQGPELLVQFQDESVVDDSQLPKDRFSAERLKGVDSTLKIQPAELGDSAMYLCASSATQETQYFGPGTRLLVL.

This clone has just a few counts. The chain is built from TRBV5-1 and TRBJ2-2; D is unresolved. The CDR3 length is 14 residues. Per germline, CDR1 SGHRS and CDR2 YFSETQ. V shed 2 bases and J shed 7 bases, with 12 bases lying between them. The DNA for the CDR3 is TGCGCCAGCAGCTTAGGTGCAGTTGTCGGGGAGCTGTTTTTT. Translated: CASSLGAVVGELFF.

This clone occurred many times. Additional DNA sequences in this sample encode the identical CDR3. V usage is TRBV6-1 and J usage is TRBJ2-5; 8 bases match TRBD1. CDR1 is MNHNS and CDR2 is SASEGT in the germline V gene. V lost 2 bases, J lost 2 bases, and 1 base stayed unmatched. There are 14 residues in the CDR3. CDR3 sequence: CASSENRGQETQYF. CDR3 bases: TGTGCCAGCAGTGAAAACAGGGGGCAAGAGACCCAGTACTTC.